This T cell receptor beta chain appears in the sequencing data of a study of blood T cell repertoires in COVID-19. Study as a whole: Researchers got acute and convalescent COVID-19 samples from the United States, Italy and Spain.

In the authors' methods: Scientists estimated how many nucleated cells there were by amplifying reference gene primers. Generated by immunoSEQ multiplex PCR, the TCRdb table keeps only in-frame clones and is missing some. V and J calls and clone size are copied from that table; D and trimming were computed from the DNA. Counted here are some 280,000 clones, about 85% occurring once; the ten biggest clones make up around 4%. Per the germline V gene, CDR1 is SGHRS and CDR2 is YFSETQ. With 4 bases clipped from V and 10 bases from J, the junction kept 14 bases outside the gene matches. CDR3 length equals 16 residues.

This chain connects TRBV5-1 to TRBJ2-1; 10 nucleotides agree with TRBD2. Sequences were obtained from peripheral blood. The sequence was collected from a woman aged 45-65 years with active or convalescent COVID-19. DNA for the CDR3: TGCGCCAGCAGCATCCGCCTAGCGGGAGCCCGACCGGAGCAGTTCTTC. It encodes CASSIRLAGARPEQFF.